A selection of T cell receptor beta chains follows, all from one sample in a study of blood T cell repertoires in COVID-19. Clones were read by immunoSEQ multiplex PCR, and TCRdb kept only the in-frame ones, dropping some. The sample yields some 200,000 clones, about 85% seen once. Sequencing used peripheral blood. These receptors all come from a man aged 60 to 75 with COVID-19, enrolled during active disease. The CDR3 runs from the conserved cysteine through the conserved F or W. D genes are given only for firm matches. Size tells how often a clone was seen (once, few, many) or the class of an expanded clone, and some rows leave it out.

>TRBV11-2|TRBJ2-5|TRBD2|NA
CASSPGGLETQYF
TGTGCCAGCAGCCCCGGGGGGTTGGAGACCCAGTACTTC
>TRBV30|TRBJ1-1|NA|NA
CAWSVLRFGEAFF
TGTGCCTGGAGTGTACTCCGATTCGGTGAAGCTTTCTTT
>TRBV2|TRBJ2-1|TRBD2|NA
CASSEIWAGAYNEQFF
TGTGCCAGCAGTGAGATTTGGGCGGGAGCCTACAATGAGCAGTTCTTC
>TRBV5-1|TRBJ2-7|NA|NA
CASSVGEVVGEQYF
TGCGCCAGCTCCGTGGGGGAGGTCGTTGGGGAGCAGTACTTC
>TRBV19|TRBJ2-7|TRBD1|NA
CATGEQGMGEQYF
TGTGCCACCGGGGAACAGGGGATGGGCGAGCAGTACTTC
>TRBV28|TRBJ1-1|TRBD1|NA
CASSIGQGLNTEAFF
TGTGCCAGCAGTATAGGACAGGGTTTGAACACTGAAGCTTTCTTT
>TRBV2|TRBJ1-5|TRBD1|few
CASSGTGGLQPQHF
TGTGCCAGCAGCGGGACAGGAGGGCTTCAGCCCCAGCATTTT
>TRBV16|TRBJ1-1|TRBD1|NA
CASKLDRGSEAFF
TGTGCCAGCAAGCTGGACAGGGGTTCTGAAGCTTTCTTT
>TRBV5-4|TRBJ2-3|TRBD1|NA
CASSLVGTGITDTQYF
TGTGCCAGCAGCTTGGTAGGGACAGGGATCACAGATACGCAGTATTTT
>TRBV12-3/TRBV12-4|TRBJ1-2|NA|NA
CASSLENYGYTF
TGTGCCAGCAGTTTGGAGAATTATGGCTACACCTTC
>TRBV19|TRBJ2-1|NA|few
CASSIGPSYNEQFF
TGTGCCAGTAGTATTGGCCCTTCCTACAATGAGCAGTTCTTC
>TRBV6-5|TRBJ2-1|NA|NA
CASSSPGGTYKNEQFF
TGTGCCAGCAGTTCACCCGGCGGTACCTACAAGAATGAGCAGTTCTTC
>TRBV7-3|TRBJ2-2|NA|NA
CASSQRGNVAGELFF
TGTGCCAGCAGCCAACGGGGGAATGTCGCCGGGGAGCTGTTTTTT
>TRBV30|TRBJ2-7|TRBD2|NA
CAWGGSVYEQYF
TGTGCCTGGGGCGGGAGTGTCTACGAGCAGTACTTC
>TRBV6-5|TRBJ2-3|TRBD2|NA
CASRFSGSETDTQYF
TGTGCCAGCAGGTTTAGCGGGAGTGAGACAGATACGCAGTATTTT
>TRBV11-2|TRBJ2-2|NA|NA
CASRRDFANTGELFF
TGTGCCAGCAGAAGGGACTTCGCGAACACCGGGGAGCTGTTTTTT
>TRBV2|TRBJ1-2|NA|few
CASSELGLTNYGYTF
TGTGCCAGCAGTGAACTTGGGCTGACTAACTATGGCTACACCTTC
>TRBV2|TRBJ1-1|NA|NA
CASSGEVNTEAFF
TGTGCCAGCAGTGGAGAGGTGAACACTGAAGCTTTCTTT